The TCR beta chain described here comes from a study of blood T cell repertoires in COVID-19. Across the whole study: Samples of COVID-19 (acute and convalescent) were obtained from the United States, Italy and Spain. The analysed material was cDNA or gDNA that came from T cells, B-cell-depleted T cells, or PBMCs.

Per germline, CDR1 SGHTA and CDR2 FQGNSA. Trimming at V came to 3 bases and at J to 7 bases, leaving 10 bases not matched to a gene. The CDR3 consists of 15 residues. Original methodology: Amplification with reference gene primers provided the estimates of nucleated cell counts. Method: immunoSEQ multiplex PCR; TCRdb's copy keeps in-frame clones and lacks some. D and trimming come from the DNA, and the V and J calls and clone size come from that table. Among about 270,000 clones, 85% were seen once, and the ten largest hold approximately 3.8%. This chain connects TRBV7-2 to TRBJ1-2, with TRBD1 matching 8 bases. The receptor was derived from a woman aged 50 to 60 with active or convalescent COVID-19. The sequenced sample was peripheral blood. The CDR3 region is CASSFNTGGWSGYTF. CDR3 sequence (DNA): TGTGCCAGCAGCTTTAACACAGGGGGTTGGTCTGGCTACACCTTC.